This TCR beta chain was documented in a study of shared clonotypes between healthy human individuals. Study-wide results and limits: Naive CD4 clonotype sharing across several donors was around 5.5%.

As concerns this clone: The target antigen is unknown.

The CDR3 spans 15 residues. Trimming at V came to 4 bases and at J to 5 bases, leaving 8 bases not matched to a gene. Germline assignment: CDR1 MGHRA and CDR2 YSYEKL. Naive CD8 cells lacked CD45RO and underwent positive selection for CCR7, leaving out terminally differentiated effector memory CD45RA+ cells. The assay was immunoSEQ multiplex PCR, and TCRdb's table has in-frame clones only and misses some. Of about 2,100,000 clones detected, 85% to 95% appear once; the ten largest clones hold 1.7%. Material: naive CD8+ T cells from PBMCs. This clonotype originated in a man aged 18-30 years in good health. Some clones in this sample may be carry-over from other donors' samples. V gene TRBV4-1 combines with J gene TRBJ2-1; 7 positions agree with TRBD1. The CDR3 DNA reads TGCGCCAGCAGCCGGGCGACAGGGACAGACAATGAGCAGTTCTTC. This sequence encodes CASSRATGTDNEQFF.